Sequencing of this T cell receptor (beta chain) was carried out in a study of CXCR3-negative and CXCR3-positive naive CD8 T cells. Concerning this clonotype itself: Antigen specificity is unknown.

Findings and limits, study-wide: Naive subsets showed comparable surface CD5, and TCR interaction strength was also inferred from TRB CDR3 physicochemistry. Upon cryopreservation, CXCR3 expression partially decreased, and most assays used fresh PBMCs.

Germline V gives CDR1 LNHDA, CDR2 SQIVND (reference sequence). The CDR3 contains 16 residues. 5' RACE with UMI labels generated the TRB cDNA libraries. TCRdb reprocessed the 5' RACE reads, keeping one entry per CDR3 protein, no DNA. This table lists about 23,000 distinct CDR3 sequences. Input material: memory CD8+ T cells from blood. The chain combines TRBV19 with TRBJ2-1; TCRdb calls TRBD2, which cannot be checked without DNA. The receptor's source is a human donor in good health. Some clones in this sample may be carry-over from other donors' samples. CDR3 sequence: CASSMSSGGSYNEQFF.